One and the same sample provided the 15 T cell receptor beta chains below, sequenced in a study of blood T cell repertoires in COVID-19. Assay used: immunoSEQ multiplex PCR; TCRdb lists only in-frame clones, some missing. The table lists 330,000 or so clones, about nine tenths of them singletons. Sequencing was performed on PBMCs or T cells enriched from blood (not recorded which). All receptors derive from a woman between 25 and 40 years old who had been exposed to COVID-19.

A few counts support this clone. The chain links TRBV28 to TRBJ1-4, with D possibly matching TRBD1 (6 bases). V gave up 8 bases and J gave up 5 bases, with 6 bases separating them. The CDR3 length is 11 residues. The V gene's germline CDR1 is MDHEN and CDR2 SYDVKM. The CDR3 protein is CASQGNEKLFF. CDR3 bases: TGTGCCAGCCAGGGGAATGAAAAACTGTTTTTT.

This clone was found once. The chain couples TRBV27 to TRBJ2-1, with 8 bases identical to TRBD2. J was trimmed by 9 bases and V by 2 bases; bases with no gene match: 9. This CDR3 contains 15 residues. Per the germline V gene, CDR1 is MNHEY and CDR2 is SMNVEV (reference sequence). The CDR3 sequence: CASSLRGTSMIEQFF. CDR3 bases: TGTGCCAGCAGTTTAAGAGGGACTAGTATGATTGAGCAGTTCTTC.

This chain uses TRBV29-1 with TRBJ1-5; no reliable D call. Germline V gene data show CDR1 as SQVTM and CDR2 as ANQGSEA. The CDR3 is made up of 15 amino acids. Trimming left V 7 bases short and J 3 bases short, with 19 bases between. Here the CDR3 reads CSAVVGDRNNQPQHF. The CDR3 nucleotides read TGCAGCGCCGTTGTGGGAGATAGGAACAATCAGCCCCAGCATTTT.

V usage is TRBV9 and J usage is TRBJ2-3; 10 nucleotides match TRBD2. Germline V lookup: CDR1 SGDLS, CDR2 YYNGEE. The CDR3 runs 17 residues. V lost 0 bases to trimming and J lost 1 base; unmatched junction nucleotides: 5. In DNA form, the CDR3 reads TGTGCCAGCAGCGTAGATTCCGGGACTAGCGGCACAGATACGCAGTATTTT. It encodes CASSVDSGTSGTDTQYF.

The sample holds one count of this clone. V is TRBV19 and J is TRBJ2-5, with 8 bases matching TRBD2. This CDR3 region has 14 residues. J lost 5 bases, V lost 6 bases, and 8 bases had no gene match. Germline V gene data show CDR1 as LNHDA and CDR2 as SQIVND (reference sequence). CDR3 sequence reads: CASRRAGAGETQYF. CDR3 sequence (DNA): TGTGCCAGTAGGAGAGCGGGAGCTGGTGAGACCCAGTACTTC.

CDR3 coding DNA: TGCGCCAGCAGTCATAGCGGGAGTGGCGAGACCCAGTACTTC. Translation gives CASSHSGSGETQYF. This chain uses TRBV5-1 with TRBJ2-5; TRBD2 matches at 9 bases. V lost 5 bases to trimming and J lost 5 bases; unmatched junction nucleotides: 7. Germline V lookup: CDR1 SGHRS, CDR2 YFSETQ. CDR3 length: 14 amino acids.

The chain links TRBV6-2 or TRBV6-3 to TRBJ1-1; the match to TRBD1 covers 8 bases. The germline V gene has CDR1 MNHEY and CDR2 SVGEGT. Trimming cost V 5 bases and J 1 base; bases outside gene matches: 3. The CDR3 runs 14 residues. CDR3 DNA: TGTGCCAGCAGTACTGACAGGGGGAACACTGAAGCTTTCTTT. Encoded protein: CASSTDRGNTEAFF.

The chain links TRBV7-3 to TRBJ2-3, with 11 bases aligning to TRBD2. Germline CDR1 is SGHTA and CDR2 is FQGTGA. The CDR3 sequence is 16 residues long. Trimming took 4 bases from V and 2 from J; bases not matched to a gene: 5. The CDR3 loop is CASSSGTSGPTDTQYF. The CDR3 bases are TGTGCCAGCAGCTCCGGGACTAGCGGCCCCACAGATACGCAGTATTTT. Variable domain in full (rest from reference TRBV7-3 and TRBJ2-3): GAGVSQTPSNKVTEKGKYVELRCDPISGHTALYWYRQSLGQGPEFLIYFQGTGAADDSGLPNDRFFAVRPEGSVSTLKIQRTERGDSAVYLCASSSGTSGPTDTQYFGPGTRLTVL.

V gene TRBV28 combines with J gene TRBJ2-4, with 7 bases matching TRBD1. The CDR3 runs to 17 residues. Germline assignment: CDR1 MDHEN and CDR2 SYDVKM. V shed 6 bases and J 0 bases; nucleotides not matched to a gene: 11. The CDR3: CASSPNRGREAKNIQYF. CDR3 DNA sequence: TGTGCCAGCAGCCCTAACAGGGGCCGTGAAGCCAAAAACATTCAGTACTTC.

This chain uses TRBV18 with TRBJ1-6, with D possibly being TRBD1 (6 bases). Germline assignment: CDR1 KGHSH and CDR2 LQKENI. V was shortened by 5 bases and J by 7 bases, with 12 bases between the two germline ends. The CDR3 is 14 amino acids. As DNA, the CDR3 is TGTGCCAGCTCAAACAGGGATGGGAATTCACCCCTCCACTTT. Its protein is CASSNRDGNSPLHF.

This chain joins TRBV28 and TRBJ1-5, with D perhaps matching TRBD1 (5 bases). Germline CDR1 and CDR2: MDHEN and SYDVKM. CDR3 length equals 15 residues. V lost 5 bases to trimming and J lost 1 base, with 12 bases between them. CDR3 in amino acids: CASSPRGGSNQPQHF. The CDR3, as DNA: TGTGCCAGCAGTCCCCGCGGGGGAAGCAATCAGCCCCAGCATTTT.

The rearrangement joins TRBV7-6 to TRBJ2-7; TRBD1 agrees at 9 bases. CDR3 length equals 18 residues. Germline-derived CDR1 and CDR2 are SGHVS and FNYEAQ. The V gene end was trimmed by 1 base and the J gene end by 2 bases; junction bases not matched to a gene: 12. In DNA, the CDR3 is TGTGCCAGCAGCTTAGTAGTTTTCGGACAGGGGCAACCCTACGAGCAGTACTTC. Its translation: CASSLVVFGQGQPYEQYF.

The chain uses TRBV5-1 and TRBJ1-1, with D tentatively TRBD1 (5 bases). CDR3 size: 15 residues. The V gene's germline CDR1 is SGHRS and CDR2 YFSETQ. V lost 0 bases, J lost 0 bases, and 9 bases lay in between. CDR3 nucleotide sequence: TGCGCCAGCAGCTTGGAGTCGACAGTGAACACTGAAGCTTTCTTT. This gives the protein CASSLESTVNTEAFF.

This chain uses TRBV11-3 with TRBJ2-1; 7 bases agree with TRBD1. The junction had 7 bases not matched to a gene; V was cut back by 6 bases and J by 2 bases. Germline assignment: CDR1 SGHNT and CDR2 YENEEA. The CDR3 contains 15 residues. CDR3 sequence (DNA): TGTGCCAGCAGTCCTCAGACAGGGACCTACAATGAGCAGTTCTTC. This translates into CASSPQTGTYNEQFF.

CDR3 nucleotides: TGTGCCAGTAGTGCCCCCCGGGGAGGAGGAAGAGAGACCCAGTACTTC. This sequence encodes CASSAPRGGGRETQYF. The chain has TRBV19 and TRBJ2-5; a possible D gene is TRBD2 (6 bases). CDR1 LNHDA and CDR2 SQIVND come from the germline V gene (reference sequence). The CDR3 runs to 16 residues. Trimming shortened V by 5 bases and J by 4 bases, and 20 bases separated the two germline ends.